Listed here are 20 T cell receptor beta chains from one sample, sequenced in a study of blood T cell repertoires in COVID-19. Produced via immunoSEQ multiplex PCR; TCRdb's table is partial and in-frame only. The profile covers a few hundred thousand clones, with roughly 84% appearing a single time and 2.5% to 3.5% taken by the ten largest. The sample comprised peripheral blood. The receptors were sampled from a man over 45 who had recovered from COVID-19.

This chain links TRBV5-6 with TRBJ2-7; TRBD2 matches at 14 bases. Germline-derived CDR1 and CDR2 are SGHDT and YYEEEE. J was trimmed by 5 bases and V by 4 bases; bases with no gene match: 8. CDR3 size: 16 residues. The CDR3 DNA reads TGTGCCAGCAGCCTGAGGACTAGCGGGAGGAGGCACGAGCAGTACTTC. It translates to CASSLRTSGRRHEQYF.

This clone was observed a single time. The chain combines TRBV28 with TRBJ1-5, with D maybe TRBD1 (6 bases). The V and J ends lost 5 bases and 3 bases respectively, with 14 bases between them. This CDR3 has 15 amino acids. Germline V gene sequence: CDR1 MDHEN, CDR2 SYDVKM. The CDR3 DNA follows: TGTGCCAGCAGTCCACGTACAGGGAACAATCAGCCCCAGCATTTT. Protein: CASSPRTGNNQPQHF.

V and J are TRBV5-1 and TRBJ1-2; D is possibly TRBD1 (6 bases). V lost 0 bases, J lost 4 bases, and 13 bases lay in between. Germline V CDR1 and CDR2: SGHRS, YFSETQ. This CDR3 is 15 amino acids long. For the CDR3, the DNA is TGCGCCAGCAGCTTGGCGACCGGACAGCTCTATGGCTACACCTTC. Translated, it gives CASSLATGQLYGYTF.

V gene TRBV9 combines with J gene TRBJ2-7; 11 nucleotides agree with TRBD2. Germline CDR1 SGDLS, CDR2 YYNGEE. Unmatched junction bases numbered 5, after V lost 0 bases and J lost 9 bases. This CDR3 has 14 amino acids. The CDR3 DNA reads as TGTGCCAGCAGCGTAGGGCTAGCGGGAGGACTGCAGTACTTC. It is translated as CASSVGLAGGLQYF.

The rearrangement uses TRBV7-2 and TRBJ1-5, with a tentative D call TRBD1 (6 bases). V dropped 1 base and J dropped 0 bases, with 7 bases sitting between them. This CDR3 has 15 amino acids. Germline V gene lookup returns CDR1 SGHTA and CDR2 FQGNSA. DNA of the CDR3: TGTGCCAGCAGCTTAGACAGGGTTAGCAATCAGCCCCAGCATTTT. Protein sequence: CASSLDRVSNQPQHF. Complete variable domain (other parts from reference TRBV7-2 and TRBJ1-5): GAGVSQSPSNKVTEKGKDVELRCDPISGHTALYWYRQSLGQGLEFLIYFQGNSAPDKSGLPSDRFSAERTGGSVSTLTIQRTQQEDSAVYLCASSLDRVSNQPQHFGDGTRLSIL.

V usage is TRBV5-1 and J usage is TRBJ1-2; no reliable D call. Germline V gives CDR1 SGHRS, CDR2 YFSETQ. CDR3 length: 15 amino acids. V was shortened by 0 bases and J by 0 bases, with 9 bases between the two germline ends. CDR3 protein: CASSLDSSANYGYTF. CDR3 sequence (DNA): TGCGCCAGCAGCTTGGATTCCAGCGCTAACTATGGCTACACCTTC.

This chain joins TRBV30 and TRBJ2-3; 9 bases map to TRBD2. With 3 bases clipped from V and 2 bases from J, the junction kept 3 bases outside the gene matches. Germline V gene lookup returns CDR1 GTSNPN and CDR2 SVGIG (reference sequence). CDR3 size: 14 residues. For the CDR3, the DNA is TGTGCCTGGAGCCTAGCGGGGATCACAGATACGCAGTATTTT. This gives the protein CAWSLAGITDTQYF.

CDR3 loop: CASSQGGTGGNEQFF. The DNA for the CDR3 is TGTGCCAGCAGCCAAGGTGGGACAGGGGGCAATGAGCAGTTCTTC. This chain connects TRBV4-2 to TRBJ2-1, with 11 bases that match TRBD1. Losses at the gene ends were 1 base for V and 6 bases for J; bases not matched to a gene: 2. The CDR3 loop spans 15 amino acids. The germline V gene encodes CDR1 LGHNA and CDR2 YNFKEQ.

This chain links TRBV28 with TRBJ2-7, with D possibly being TRBD1 (5 bases). V was trimmed by 5 bases and J by 2 bases, leaving 13 bases between them. Germline CDR1 is MDHEN and CDR2 is SYDVKM. The CDR3 contains 14 residues. The CDR3 protein is CASSRHSGPYEQYF. CDR3 sequence (DNA): TGTGCCAGCAGTCGTCATTCAGGGCCCTACGAGCAGTACTTC.

The genes are TRBV6-4 and TRBJ2-3; 9 nucleotides match TRBD2. This CDR3 comprises 16 residues. The junction had 8 bases not matched to a gene; V was cut back by 3 bases and J by 4 bases. CDR1 and CDR2 (germline): MRHNA, SNTAGT. CDR3 coding DNA: TGTGCCAGCAGTGAGATTAGCGGGAGAACGGCAGATACGCAGTATTTT. This sequence encodes CASSEISGRTADTQYF.

This clone has a single count. J is TRBJ2-1 and V is TRBV7-9, with 7 bases that match TRBD2. V gave up 3 bases and J gave up 6 bases; unmatched junction bases: 5. The CDR3 has 14 amino acids. CDR1 and CDR2 (germline): SEHNR, FQNEAQ (reference sequence). CDR3: CASSLMIAGNEQFF. CDR3 in DNA: TGTGCCAGCAGCTTGATGATAGCGGGCAATGAGCAGTTCTTC. Together with reference TRBV7-9 and TRBJ2-1, the CDR3 gives the full variable domain: DTGVSQNPRHKITKRGQNVTFRCDPISEHNRLYWYRQTLGQGPEFLTYFQNEAQLEKSRLLSDRFSAERPKGSFSTLEIQRTEQGDSAMYLCASSLMIAGNEQFFGPGTRLTVL.

The genes are TRBV7-9 and TRBJ2-7, with TRBD1 matching over 7 bases. The CDR3 runs to 13 residues. V lost 9 bases, J lost 2 bases, and 7 bases stayed unmatched. Germline V gives CDR1 SEHNR, CDR2 FQNEAQ (reference sequence). The CDR3: CASKQGTTYEQYF. The CDR3 DNA follows: TGTGCCAGTAAACAGGGGACGACCTACGAGCAGTACTTC.

As for this clone: The same CDR3 is also encoded by other DNA sequences in this sample. The CDR3 protein is CASSLSGSSYEQYF. The CDR3 DNA is TGTGCCAGCAGCCTTAGCGGGAGCTCCTACGAGCAGTACTTC. V and J are TRBV27 and TRBJ2-7; 9 bases match TRBD2. V lost 6 bases, J lost 0 bases, and 3 bases stayed unmatched. The CDR3 runs to 14 residues. Germline CDR1 and CDR2: MNHEY and SMNVEV (reference sequence).

This rearrangement joins TRBV7-9 to TRBJ2-7; D gene uncertain. V was cut by 6 bases and J by 3 bases, with 21 bases left in between. The length of the CDR3 is 16 residues. CDR1 is SEHNR and CDR2 is FQNEAQ in the germline V gene (reference sequence). As DNA, the CDR3 is TGTGCCAGCAGTTTTTTAACCGGGTCCGCCTTCTACGAGCAGTACTTC. This sequence encodes CASSFLTGSAFYEQYF.

This clone came up once. V and J are TRBV11-2 and TRBJ2-5; TRBD1 matches 9 bases. The CDR3 sequence is 16 residues long. The germline V gene encodes CDR1 SGHAT and CDR2 FQNNGV. The V and J ends lost 5 bases and 0 bases, in that order; junction bases with no gene match: 7. DNA for the CDR3: TGTGCCAGCAGCCTCCGACAGGGGGGGTACCAAGAGACCCAGTACTTC. It specifies CASSLRQGGYQETQYF.

The gene calls are TRBV5-5 and TRBJ2-7; D remains unclear. Germline CDR1 is SGHKS and CDR2 is YYEKEE (reference sequence). V was cut by 0 bases and J by 0 bases, with 10 bases left in between. The CDR3 sequence is 15 residues long. For the CDR3, the DNA is TGTGCCAGCAGCTTGGTAGTCGTTAGCTCCTACGAGCAGTACTTC. This encodes CASSLVVVSSYEQYF.

In regard to this clone: Other DNA sequences within the sample encode an identical CDR3. The V call is TRBV6-5, the J call TRBJ2-2; 8 nucleotides match TRBD2. Germline lookup yields CDR1 MNHEY and CDR2 SVGAGI. The trim removed 5 bases at V and 2 bases at J, leaving 4 bases unmatched. This CDR3 region has 15 residues. CDR3 nucleotide sequence: TGTGCCAGCAGTCGACTAGCGCAAAACACCGGGGAGCTGTTTTTT. Translated: CASSRLAQNTGELFF.

The CDR3 spells CATSRARGGATYEQYF. The CDR3 DNA reads as TGTGCCACCAGCAGAGCCCGTGGGGGCGCGACCTACGAGCAGTACTTC. V is TRBV15 and J is TRBJ2-7; possibly TRBD1 for D (6 bases). CDR1 and CDR2 (germline): LNHNV, YYDKDF (reference sequence). The CDR3 is 16 amino acids. The V gene lost 1 base and the J gene lost 2 bases, with 15 bases spanning the gap.

J is TRBJ1-5 and V is TRBV5-1; D not resolved. Trimming took off 0 bases at V and 1 base at J, with 8 bases between the two ends. This CDR3 contains 15 residues. Germline V gives CDR1 SGHRS, CDR2 YFSETQ. Here the CDR3 DNA reads TGCGCCAGCAGCTTGGATTGGAGCAGCAATCAGCCCCAGCATTTT. Its translation is CASSLDWSSNQPQHF.

V and J are TRBV12-3 or TRBV12-4 and TRBJ2-7, with 8 bases lining up with TRBD1. This CDR3 has 12 amino acids. V was pared by 5 bases and J by 6 bases, with 3 bases of the junction left unmatched. The CDR3 loop reads CASSRDRFEQYF. Here the CDR3 DNA reads TGTGCCAGCAGTCGGGACAGGTTCGAGCAGTACTTC.